The 27 T cell receptor beta chains in this list originate from one sample, sequenced in a study of identical twins. Using its own MiXCR run on the 5' RACE reads, TCRdb lists one record per CDR3 protein. This repertoire shows a few hundred thousand distinct CDR3 sequences, about 10% found once; its top ten account for 8.5% to 10%. Sequenced material: naive T cells sorted from blood. The receptors originated from a woman between 45 and 65 years old in good health.

V usage is TRBV18 and J usage is TRBJ1-4; tentatively, D is TRBD1 (6 bases). V dropped 3 bases and J dropped 7 bases, with 12 bases sitting between them. The CDR3 is made up of 14 amino acids. Looked up from germline, CDR1 is KGHSH and CDR2 is LQKENI. CDR3 bases: TGTGCCAGCTCACCTGACAGGAATCGTGAAAAACTGTTTTTT. As protein: CASSPDRNREKLFF. Filled out from reference TRBV18 and TRBJ1-4, the complete variable domain reads NAGVMQNPRHLVRRRGQEARLRCSPMKGHSHVYWYRQLPEEGLKFMVYLQKENIIDESGMPKERFSAEFPKEGPSILRIQQVVRGDSAAYFCASSPDRNREKLFFGSGTQLSVL.

This clonotype turned up a few times. The V call is TRBV7-9, the J call TRBJ2-3; 10 positions agree with TRBD2. The ends lost 11 bases at V and 0 bases at J; junction bases unmatched: 11. This CDR3 is 16 amino acids long. In germline, CDR1 is SEHNR, CDR2 FQNEAQ (reference sequence). In DNA, the CDR3 is TGTGCCGGAACCGGGACTAGCGTTCCTAGCACAGATACGCAGTATTTT. It yields the protein CAGTGTSVPSTDTQYF.

This clonotype was picked up a small number of times. The V call is TRBV12-5, the J call TRBJ2-3, with 8 bases fitting TRBD2. This CDR3 spans 15 amino acids. CDR1 is LGHNT, CDR2 FRNRAP, per germline. The trim removed 3 bases at V and 4 bases at J, leaving 6 bases unmatched. The CDR3 region has the DNA TGTGCTAGTGGTTTTATGGCGGGAGGCTCAGATACGCAGTATTTT. Its translation is CASGFMAGGSDTQYF.

This clonotype has at least ten counts. The rearrangement links TRBV12-3 or TRBV12-4 to TRBJ2-5; 7 bases are a match to TRBD2. This CDR3 contains 15 residues. J lost 0 bases, V lost 8 bases, and 9 bases had no gene match. The CDR3 is CASAGTTKYQETQYF. The CDR3 bases are TGTGCCAGCGCCGGGACTACAAAGTACCAAGAGACCCAGTACTTC.

This chain connects TRBV28 to TRBJ1-1, with D possibly matching TRBD1 (6 bases). V was pared by 8 bases and J by 0 bases, with 13 bases between. The germline gives CDR1 MDHEN, CDR2 SYDVKM. The CDR3 sequence is 14 residues long. CDR3 amino acids: CASRGGPMNTEAFF. The CDR3 nucleotides are TGTGCCAGCCGGGGGGGGCCCATGAACACTGAAGCTTTCTTT.

There are many counts of this clonotype. The CDR3: CASSTGTSGAKETQYF. CDR3 bases: TGTGCCAGCAGTACCGGGACTAGCGGGGCGAAAGAGACCCAGTACTTC. The rearrangement joins TRBV6-6 to TRBJ2-5; 13 nucleotides align to TRBD2. The CDR3 has 16 residues. Per the germline V gene, CDR1 is MNHNY and CDR2 is SVGAGI (reference sequence). Trimming cost V 5 bases and J 3 bases; bases outside gene matches: 6.

This clonotype showed up just a few times. This chain links TRBV24-1 with TRBJ2-1; no reliable D call. The CDR3 runs to 14 residues. The V and J ends lost 4 bases and 0 bases respectively, with 6 bases between them. Germline V CDR1 and CDR2: KGHDR, SFDVKD. CDR3 protein: CATSEESSYNEQFF. In nucleotides, the CDR3 is TGTGCCACCAGTGAAGAGAGCTCCTACAATGAGCAGTTCTTC.

This clonotype was seen only a few times. The V and J genes are TRBV6-1 and TRBJ1-5; D is unresolved. The germline CDR1 and CDR2 sequences are MNHNS and SASEGT. The germline V and J ends were trimmed by 8 bases and 4 bases, with 12 bases remaining between them. The CDR3 covers 13 residues. DNA for the CDR3: TGTGCCAGCGGGAGGTTGGGGAATCAGCCCCAGCATTTT. The encoded protein is CASGRLGNQPQHF.

The chain couples TRBV5-1 to TRBJ2-5, with 12 bases that match TRBD2. V shed 0 bases and J 5 bases; nucleotides not matched to a gene: 8. The germline CDR1 and CDR2 sequences are SGHRS and YFSETQ. This CDR3 region has 17 residues. As DNA, the CDR3 is TGCGCCAGCAGCTTGGCCCTAGCGGGAGGGTCCCGGGAGACCCAGTACTTC. Its translation is CASSLALAGGSRETQYF.

Many counts were recorded for this clonotype. The gene calls are TRBV25-1 and TRBJ2-1, with D perhaps TRBD2 (6 bases). Germline lookup yields CDR1 MGHDK and CDR2 SYGVNS. The CDR3 sequence is 15 residues long. With 2 bases removed from V and 5 bases from J, the gap between germline ends came to 13 bases. Here the CDR3 reads CASSELGLSNNEQFF. CDR3 bases: TGTGCCAGCAGTGAACTGGGACTGTCTAACAATGAGCAGTTCTTC. The full variable domain, its missing parts supplied by reference TRBV25-1 and TRBJ2-1, is EADIYQTPRYLVIGTGKKITLECSQTMGHDKMYWYQQDPGMELHLIHYSYGVNSTEKGDLSSESTVSRIRTEHFPLTLESARPSHTSQYLCASSELGLSNNEQFFGPGTRLTVL.

V usage is TRBV5-1 and J usage is TRBJ2-5, with D perhaps given as TRBD1 or TRBD2 (6 bases each). CDR1 and CDR2 (germline): SGHRS, YFSETQ. The CDR3 sequence is 14 residues long. V gave up 3 bases and J gave up 5 bases, with 14 bases separating them. CDR3 region: CASSSTGAGETQYF. The CDR3, as DNA: TGCGCCAGCAGCTCGACGGGGGCTGGGGAGACCCAGTACTTC. Combining the CDR3 with reference TRBV5-1 and TRBJ2-5 gives the whole variable domain KAGVTQTPRYLIKTRGQQVTLSCSPISGHRSVSWYQQTPGQGLQFLFEYFSETQRNKGNFPGRFSGRQFSNSRSEMNVSTLELGDSALYLCASSSTGAGETQYFGPGTRLLVL.

This chain uses TRBV28 with TRBJ1-5; D not resolved. With 2 bases removed from V and 4 bases from J, the gap between germline ends came to 9 bases. Per germline, CDR1 MDHEN and CDR2 SYDVKM. The CDR3 has 14 amino acids. The CDR3 coding sequence is TGTGCCAGCAGTTTAGGGCTGAGGAATCAGCCCCAGCATTTT. This translates into CASSLGLRNQPQHF.

This clonotype came up many times. This chain joins TRBV13 and TRBJ1-6, with D possibly TRBD1 on 5 matching bases. Trimming removed 1 base from V and 7 bases from J, with 8 bases in between. Germline V gives CDR1 PRHDT, CDR2 FYEKMQ (reference sequence). The CDR3 covers 14 residues. Here the CDR3 DNA reads TGTGCCAGCAGCTTAGAGGGGAAGAATTCACCCCTCCACTTT. This translates into CASSLEGKNSPLHF. Based on the CDR3 plus reference TRBV13 and TRBJ1-6, the full variable domain is AAGVIQSPRHLIKEKRETATLKCYPIPRHDTVYWYQQGPGQDPQFLISFYEKMQSDKGSIPDRFSAQQFSDYHSELNMSSLELGDSALYFCASSLEGKNSPLHFGNGTRLTVT.

The J gene is TRBJ2-3, the V gene TRBV5-1, with unresolved D. The CDR3 length is 15 residues. Germline values: CDR1 SGHRS, CDR2 YFSETQ. Trimming removed 4 bases at V and 4 bases at J, with 16 bases between. The CDR3 DNA sequence: TGCGCCAGCAGCCCCCCAGCGCAGGTCGCAGATACGCAGTATTTT. It specifies CASSPPAQVADTQYF.

This clonotype has more than one count but fewer than ten. The chain joins TRBV20-1 to TRBJ1-1; TRBD1 agrees at 10 bases. In germline, CDR1 is DFQATT, CDR2 SNEGSKA (reference sequence). After removal of 5 bases from V and 0 bases from J, the junction contained 9 bases not matched to a gene. The CDR3 runs 16 residues. The CDR3 reads CSAPRGTGAMNTEAFF. CDR3 sequence (DNA): TGCAGTGCTCCGAGGGGGACAGGGGCGATGAACACTGAAGCTTTCTTT.

The V call is TRBV12-3 or TRBV12-4, the J call TRBJ2-3, with 10 bases lining up with TRBD1. Germline trimming cut 8 bases from V and 4 bases from J; bases unmatched to any gene: 6. The CDR3 is 14 residues long. CDR3 nucleotide sequence: TGTGCCAGCCTGGGACAGGGGATGTCAGATACGCAGTATTTT. This gives the protein CASLGQGMSDTQYF.

At least ten counts were recorded for this clonotype. The chain couples TRBV20-1 to TRBJ2-7; 11 nucleotides line up with TRBD2. This CDR3 is built from 14 residues. CDR1 is DFQATT and CDR2 is SNEGSKA in the germline V gene (reference sequence). The ends lost 4 bases at V and 2 bases at J; junction bases unmatched: 4. The CDR3 loop reads CSATRSGRAYEQYF. CDR3 coding DNA: TGCAGTGCTACACGTAGCGGGAGGGCCTACGAGCAGTACTTC.

At least ten counts were recorded for this clonotype. The chain uses TRBV24-1 and TRBJ1-1, with 7 positions matching TRBD1. Per the germline V gene, CDR1 is KGHDR and CDR2 is SFDVKD. This CDR3 is built from 13 residues. V shed 0 bases, J shed 11 bases, and the junction held 5 bases outside the gene matches. The CDR3 DNA is TGTGCCACCAGTGATTTGAGGACAGGCTCGGCTTTCTTT. It translates to CATSDLRTGSAFF.

The gene calls are TRBV20-1 and TRBJ1-5; tentatively, D is TRBD1 (5 bases). The CDR3 is 15 residues long. Trimming shortened V by 3 bases and J by 0 bases, and 12 bases separated the two germline ends. Looked up from germline, CDR1 is DFQATT and CDR2 is SNEGSKA (reference sequence). The CDR3 nucleotides are TGCAGTGCTAGTAGGGGTCACGATAGCAATCAGCCCCAGCATTTT. This encodes CSASRGHDSNQPQHF.

V gene TRBV14 combines with J gene TRBJ2-7; TRBD1 might be the D (6 bases). The CDR3 consists of 17 residues. The V gene's germline CDR1 is SGHDN and CDR2 FVKESK. V lost 0 bases, J lost 2 bases, and 17 bases lay in between. The CDR3 DNA is TGTGCCAGCAGCCAAGACCTGCCAGGGGCCGCTACCTACGAGCAGTACTTC. Protein product: CASSQDLPGAATYEQYF. Using reference TRBV14 and TRBJ2-7 for the parts outside the CDR3, the full variable domain is EAGVTQFPSHSVIEKGQTVTLRCDPISGHDNLYWYRRVMGKEIKFLLHFVKESKQDESGMPNNRFLAERTGGTYSTLKVQPAELEDSGVYFCASSQDLPGAATYEQYFGPGTRLTVT.

This clonotype was detected many times. The chain couples TRBV12-3 or TRBV12-4 to TRBJ1-1; D not certain. The length of the CDR3 is 13 residues. Trimming cost V 3 bases and J 11 bases, with 16 bases left between them. The CDR3 loop reads CASSFTERAAAFF. The CDR3 region has the DNA TGTGCCAGCAGTTTTACAGAGAGAGCGGCCGCTTTCTTT.

This clonotype occurred many times. The chain couples TRBV27 to TRBJ2-1, with D unclear. CDR1 is MNHEY and CDR2 is SMNVEV in the germline V gene (reference sequence). The CDR3 has 14 residues. V lost 5 bases and J lost 8, with 16 bases in between. The CDR3 sequence: CASSAELTVDEQFF. The CDR3 DNA reads TGTGCCAGCAGTGCTGAACTTACAGTAGATGAGCAGTTCTTC.

This clonotype was counted a few times. This chain links TRBV5-1 with TRBJ2-1; D not resolved. Germline values: CDR1 SGHRS, CDR2 YFSETQ. The CDR3 is 15 residues long. V was clipped by 0 bases and J by 6 bases, with 13 bases between them. The CDR3, as DNA: TGCGCCAGCAGCTTGGGGGGTAGAGGCATCAATGAGCAGTTCTTC. Protein product: CASSLGGRGINEQFF.

Only a few counts were recorded for this clonotype. This sequence joins TRBV21-1 and TRBJ2-4. TRBV21-1 is a pseudogene. This CDR3 contains 12 residues. The CDR3 is CASSKVPVIQYF. CDR3 nucleotides: TGTGCCAGCAGCAAAGTTCCGGTCATTCAGTACTTC.

This clonotype was counted ten times or more. The V call is TRBV5-1, the J call TRBJ2-7; 8 bases fit TRBD2. V was clipped by 0 bases and J by 0 bases; unmatched bases: 5. Germline V gene sequence: CDR1 SGHRS, CDR2 YFSETQ. The CDR3 sequence is 16 residues long. CDR3 sequence: CASSLEGGRISYEQYF. CDR3 in DNA: TGCGCCAGCAGCTTGGAAGGCGGGAGGATCTCCTACGAGCAGTACTTC.

This clonotype occurred a few times. V is TRBV4-1 and J is TRBJ2-2; 12 bases agree with TRBD2. Trimming cost V 8 bases and J 6 bases; bases outside gene matches: 13. The germline CDR1 and CDR2 sequences are MGHRA and YSYEKL. The CDR3 extends over 17 amino acids. CDR3 loop: CASRMYASGRAPGELFF. Written as DNA, the CDR3 is TGCGCCAGCCGGATGTATGCTAGCGGGAGGGCGCCCGGGGAGCTGTTTTTT.

The chain has TRBV5-5 and TRBJ2-7, with TRBD2 matching over 13 bases. Germline CDR1 is SGHKS and CDR2 is YYEKEE (reference sequence). This CDR3 region has 14 residues. The ends lost 4 bases at V and 3 bases at J; junction bases unmatched: 1. In nucleotides, the CDR3 is TGTGCCAGCAGCCGGACTAGCGGGAGCTACGAGCAGTACGTC. Encoded protein: CASSRTSGSYEQYV.